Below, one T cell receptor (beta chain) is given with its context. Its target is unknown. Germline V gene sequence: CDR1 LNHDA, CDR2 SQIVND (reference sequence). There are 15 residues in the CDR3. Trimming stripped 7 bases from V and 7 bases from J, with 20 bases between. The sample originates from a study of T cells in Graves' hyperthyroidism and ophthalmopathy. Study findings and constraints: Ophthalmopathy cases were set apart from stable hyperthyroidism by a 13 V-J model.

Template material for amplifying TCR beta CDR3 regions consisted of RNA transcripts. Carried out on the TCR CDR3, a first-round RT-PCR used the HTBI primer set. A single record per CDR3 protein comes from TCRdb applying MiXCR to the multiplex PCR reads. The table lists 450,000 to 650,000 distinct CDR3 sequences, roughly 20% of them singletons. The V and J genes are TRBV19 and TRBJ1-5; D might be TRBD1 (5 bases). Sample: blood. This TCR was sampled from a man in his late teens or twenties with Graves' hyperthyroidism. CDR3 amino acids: CASNHLRGDSQPQHF. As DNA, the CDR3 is TGTGCCAGTAATCACCTACGGGGAGACAGCCAGCCCCAGCATTTT.